The text below deals with one T cell receptor beta chain. This sample is drawn from a study of cytomegalovirus exposure and HLA in healthy donors. Primers for the PCR totalled 60 Vbeta and 13 Jbeta. TCRdb keeps only in-frame clones here, not all; method: immunoSEQ multiplex PCR. The repertoire holds about 110,000 clones, with 65% to 80% as singletons. Looked up from germline, CDR1 is LGHNA and CDR2 is YNFKEQ. The CDR3 consists of 16 residues. Trimming took 4 bases from V and 4 from J; bases not matched to a gene: 10. The chain recombines TRBV4-2 with TRBJ2-3, with 8 positions matching TRBD2. Sequences were obtained from PBMCs. The source of this sequence is a male donor in good health and CMV-seronegative. DNA of the CDR3: TGTGCCAGCAGCCCGGAGCGGGAGAGTGGCGCAGATACGCAGTATTTT. This gives the protein CASSPERESGADTQYF.